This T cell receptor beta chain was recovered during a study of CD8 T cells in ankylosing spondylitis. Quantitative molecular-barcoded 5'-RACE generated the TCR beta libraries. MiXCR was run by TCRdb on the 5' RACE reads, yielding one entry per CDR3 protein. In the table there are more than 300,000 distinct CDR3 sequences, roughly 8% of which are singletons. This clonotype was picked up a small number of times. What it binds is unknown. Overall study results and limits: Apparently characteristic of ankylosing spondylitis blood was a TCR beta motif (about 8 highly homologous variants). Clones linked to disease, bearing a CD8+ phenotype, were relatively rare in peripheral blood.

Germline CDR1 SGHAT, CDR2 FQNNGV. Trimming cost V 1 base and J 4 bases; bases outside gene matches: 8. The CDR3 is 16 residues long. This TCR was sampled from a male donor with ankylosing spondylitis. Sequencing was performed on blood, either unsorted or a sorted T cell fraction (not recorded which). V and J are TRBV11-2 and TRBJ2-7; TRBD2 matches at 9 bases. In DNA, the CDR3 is TGTGCCAGCAGCTTAGGCAGCGGGAGGCCCGCTTACGAGCAGTACTTC. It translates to CASSLGSGRPAYEQYF.